The sequence of this T cell receptor (beta chain) was determined in a study of blood T cell repertoires in COVID-19. Using immunoSEQ multiplex PCR, the repertoire was profiled, and TCRdb retains in-frame clones only, with some absent. The profile shows fewer than 300,000 clones, nearly 90% of them singletons. The source of this sequence is a man younger than 30 with active or convalescent COVID-19. Input material: peripheral blood.

The DNA for the CDR3 is TGTGCCAGTAGTATATGGGACAGGGGACCACACAATGAGCAGTTCTTC. Translating gives CASSIWDRGPHNEQFF. The chain has TRBV19 and TRBJ2-1, with TRBD1 identical over 10 bases. This CDR3 contains 16 residues. Germline values: CDR1 LNHDA, CDR2 SQIVND (reference sequence). Trimming cost V 2 bases and J 5 bases; bases outside gene matches: 6.